These 8 T cell receptor beta chains share one sample of origin, sequenced in a study of blood T cell repertoires in COVID-19. Assay: immunoSEQ multiplex PCR; the TCRdb copy retains only in-frame clones and omits some. The sample includes approximately 180,000 clones, about 88% of them seen just once. Source material: PBMCs or T cells enriched from blood (not recorded which). The source is a woman aged 40 to 49 with acute COVID-19.

This rearrangement joins TRBV2 to TRBJ2-5; no clear D. Per the germline V gene, CDR1 is SNHLY and CDR2 is FYNNEI. This CDR3 region has 11 residues. V shed 8 bases and J shed 5 bases, with 9 bases lying between them. The CDR3 protein is CASRSRETQYF. CDR3 sequence (DNA): TGTGCCAGCCGATCCAGGGAGACCCAGTACTTC. Based on the CDR3 plus reference TRBV2 and TRBJ2-5, the full variable domain is EPEVTQTPSHQVTQMGQEVILRCVPISNHLYFYWYRQILGQKVEFLVSFYNNEISEKSEIFDDQFSVERPDGSNFTLKIRSTKLEDSAMYFCASRSRETQYFGPGTRLLVL.

The chain joins TRBV7-2 to TRBJ2-1, with unresolved D. CDR1 and CDR2 from the germline V gene are SGHTA and FQGNSA. CDR3 size: 12 residues. V dropped 4 bases and J dropped 7 bases, with 8 bases sitting between them. The CDR3 coding sequence is TGTGCCAGCAGCTCCCAGCGAAATGAGCAGTTCTTC. Protein product: CASSSQRNEQFF.

J is TRBJ2-3 and V is TRBV10-1; 8 bases are shared with TRBD1. Per the germline V gene, CDR1 is WNHNN and CDR2 is SYGVQD (reference sequence). V shed 6 bases, J shed 3 bases, and the junction held 2 bases outside the gene matches. The CDR3 totals 13 residues. This chain's CDR3 is CASSRGPTDTQYF. CDR3 DNA: TGCGCCAGCAGCAGGGGGCCAACAGATACGCAGTATTTT.

V and J are TRBV6-4 and TRBJ2-1; D is possibly TRBD2 (5 bases). The V gene lost 3 bases and the J gene lost 0 bases, with 15 bases spanning the gap. This CDR3 region has 17 residues. Germline CDR1 MRHNA, CDR2 SNTAGT. This chain's CDR3 is CASSEEVRGSSYNEQFF. DNA for the CDR3: TGTGCCAGCAGTGAGGAGGTTCGGGGATCCTCCTACAATGAGCAGTTCTTC.

This sequence joins TRBV30 and TRBJ2-2; 8 nucleotides align to TRBD2. V trimming: 4 bases; J trimming: 5 bases; junction bases outside the gene matches: 6. The CDR3 contains 14 residues. Germline assignment: CDR1 GTSNPN and CDR2 SVGIG (reference sequence). CDR3 sequence (DNA): TGTGCCTGGAACCCCCGGGGGGGAACCGGGGAGCTGTTTTTT. Protein product: CAWNPRGGTGELFF.

The chain combines TRBV10-3 with TRBJ2-2; D perhaps matches TRBD1 (6 bases). This CDR3 contains 14 residues. Per the germline V gene, CDR1 is ENHRY and CDR2 is SYGVKD. V was cut by 3 bases and J by 5 bases, with 10 bases left in between. The CDR3 sequence: CAISEVQGTGELFF. The CDR3 bases are TGTGCCATCAGTGAAGTTCAGGGGACCGGGGAGCTGTTTTTT.

This rearrangement joins TRBV28 to TRBJ2-5, with D maybe TRBD1 (6 bases). This CDR3 has 15 residues. Germline CDR1 and CDR2: MDHEN and SYDVKM. V was clipped by 5 bases and J by 5 bases, with 18 bases between them. The CDR3 spells CASSTGTISRETQYF. Written as DNA, the CDR3 is TGTGCCAGCAGTACCGGGACAATTAGTCGGGAGACCCAGTACTTC.

V usage is TRBV3-1 (or the pseudogene TRBV3-2) and J usage is TRBJ2-2, with TRBD1 as a possible D gene (6 bases). The CDR3 extends over 15 amino acids. V was pared by 4 bases and J by 4 bases, with 13 bases between. The V gene's germline CDR1 is LGHDT and CDR2 YNNKEL (reference sequence). CDR3 sequence reads: CASSPRGIGTGELFF. Written as DNA, the CDR3 is TGTGCCAGCAGCCCCAGGGGCATAGGCACCGGGGAGCTGTTTTTT.